Following are 26 T cell receptor beta chains from one sample sequenced in a study of shared clonotypes between healthy human individuals. The data were produced by immunoSEQ multiplex PCR, yet TCRdb's version contains in-frame clones alone and is incomplete. The data contain about 100,000 clones, roughly two thirds of them singletons. Sequenced input: memory CD8+ T cells sorted from blood. The subset here: CD45RO+ cells pooled with CCR7-negative TemRA cells. The source of these receptors is a woman aged 25 to 39 in good health.

The V call is TRBV27, the J call TRBJ2-5; no reliable D call. The J call may not be correct, given that the DNA end is closer to TRBJ2-7. Germline V gene lookup returns CDR1 MNHEY and CDR2 SMNVEV (reference sequence). The CDR3 has 13 residues. CDR3 in DNA: TGTGCCAGCAGTCCGCGTCTGTTAGGCGAGCAGTACTTC. Residues: CASSPRLLGEQYF.

V usage is TRBV7-2 and J usage is TRBJ2-7, with 7 bases aligning to TRBD1. The length of the CDR3 is 15 residues. From germline, CDR1 is SGHTA and CDR2 FQGNSA. V shed 5 bases, J shed 5 bases, and the junction held 12 bases outside the gene matches. Here the CDR3 DNA reads TGTGCCAGCAGCCTCCGGGACAGTCCTTGGGACGAGCAGTACTTC. It encodes CASSLRDSPWDEQYF. Looking up the rest from reference TRBV7-2 and TRBJ2-7 gives the full variable domain: GAGVSQSPSNKVTEKGKDVELRCDPISGHTALYWYRQSLGQGLEFLIYFQGNSAPDKSGLPSDRFSAERTGGSVSTLTIQRTQQEDSAVYLCASSLRDSPWDEQYFGPGTRLTVT.

This clone was recorded a few times. The chain carries TRBV6-5 and TRBJ2-7, with TRBD2 identical over 7 bases. This CDR3 comprises 13 residues. Trimming took 4 bases from V and 3 from J; bases not matched to a gene: 3. The V gene's germline CDR1 is MNHEY and CDR2 SVGAGI. As DNA, the CDR3 is TGTGCCAGCAGTTTGACTAGCCGCTACGAGCAGTACTTC. This encodes CASSLTSRYEQYF.

Here the CDR3 reads CASSDSPGHREGKLFF. For the CDR3, the DNA is TGTGCCAGCAGTGATTCCCCGGGACACCGGGAGGGAAAACTGTTTTTT. The chain has TRBV2 and TRBJ1-4; perhaps TRBD1 as D (6 bases). V was trimmed by 3 bases and J by 10 bases, leaving 21 bases between them. The V gene's germline CDR1 is SNHLY and CDR2 FYNNEI. This CDR3 is built from 16 residues.

The chain combines TRBV7-3 with TRBJ2-2; TRBD2 agrees at 8 bases. Trimming removed 3 bases from V and 4 bases from J; junction bases left unmatched: 4. The CDR3 loop spans 15 amino acids. Germline CDR1 is SGHTA and CDR2 is FQGTGA. CDR3 sequence reads: CASSFDGRATGELFF. The DNA for the CDR3 is TGTGCCAGCAGCTTCGACGGGAGGGCCACCGGGGAGCTGTTTTTT.

The chain uses TRBV27 and TRBJ1-2; 7 nucleotides line up with TRBD1. This CDR3 has 17 residues. J was trimmed by 3 bases and V by 5 bases; bases with no gene match: 15. The germline CDR1 and CDR2 sequences are MNHEY and SMNVEV (reference sequence). CDR3 region: CASSTRPDRAVDYGYTF. The CDR3 region has the DNA TGTGCCAGCAGTACCCGGCCCGACAGGGCAGTCGACTATGGCTACACCTTC.

The V gene is TRBV6-5, the J gene TRBJ2-7, with D uncertain. Germline CDR1 is MNHEY and CDR2 is SVGAGI. V was shortened by 10 bases and J by 0 bases, with 10 bases between the two germline ends. The CDR3 covers 12 residues. In nucleotides, the CDR3 is TGTGCCACCTTTACGAGCTCCTACGAGCAGTACTTC. Protein sequence: CATFTSSYEQYF.

The chain carries TRBV5-6 and TRBJ1-3, with TRBD1 matching over 8 bases. The CDR3 is 16 residues long. The trim removed 5 bases at V and 1 base at J, leaving 8 bases unmatched. Germline V lookup: CDR1 SGHDT, CDR2 YYEEEE. CDR3 protein: CASSHYRGTSGNTIYF. The CDR3 DNA sequence: TGTGCCAGCAGTCATTACAGGGGGACTTCTGGAAACACCATATATTTT.

The rearrangement joins TRBV6-1 to TRBJ2-7; D may match TRBD1 or TRBD2 (5 bases each). The V end lost 8 bases, the J end lost 1 base, and 18 bases lay between the germline ends. Germline V gives CDR1 MNHNS, CDR2 SASEGT. This CDR3 comprises 15 residues. CDR3 sequence: CASSRGAERSYEQYF. CDR3 DNA sequence: TGTGCCAGCTCCCGAGGGGCGGAACGTTCCTACGAGCAGTACTTC.

The chain employs TRBV27 and TRBJ2-7; D not resolved. The CDR3 runs to 13 residues. Germline values: CDR1 MNHEY, CDR2 SMNVEV (reference sequence). V was pared by 1 base and J by 4 bases, with 8 bases between. The CDR3 spells CASSLLGAYEQYF. The CDR3, as DNA: TGTGCCAGCAGTTTATTGGGCGCGTACGAGCAGTACTTC.

CDR3 in amino acids: CASSETQGVGYGYTF. The CDR3 coding sequence is TGTGCCAGCAGTGAAACGCAGGGGGTGGGCTATGGCTACACCTTC. The chain has TRBV6-4 and TRBJ1-2, with TRBD1 matching over 7 bases. This CDR3 is built from 15 residues. Losses at the gene ends were 3 bases for V and 4 bases for J; bases not matched to a gene: 8. Germline lookup yields CDR1 MRHNA and CDR2 SNTAGT.

The chain employs TRBV19 and TRBJ2-3; TRBD2 matches 11 bases. The CDR3 spans 19 residues. With 5 bases clipped from V and 5 bases from J, the junction kept 18 bases outside the gene matches. Per germline, CDR1 LNHDA and CDR2 SQIVND (reference sequence). The CDR3 here is CASSPYGGSTSGSLDTQYF. The CDR3 DNA follows: TGTGCCAGTAGTCCATATGGGGGGTCTACTAGCGGGAGTTTAGATACGCAGTATTTT.

In its sample, this clone was seen once. This rearrangement joins TRBV2 to TRBJ2-5; 8 nucleotides align to TRBD1. The J call may be incorrect, as the DNA end agrees better with TRBJ2-7. Germline CDR1 and CDR2: SNHLY and FYNNEI. The CDR3 covers 15 residues. The CDR3 DNA follows: TGTGCCAGCAGTGTGGTGGGGACAGGTTACTACGAGCAGTACTTC. Its translation: CASSVVGTGYYEQYF.

The count of this clone is one. V usage is TRBV15 and J usage is TRBJ2-6, with D possibly matching TRBD2 (6 bases). Germline V gene lookup returns CDR1 LNHNV and CDR2 YYDKDF (reference sequence). Trimming left V 3 bases short and J 0 bases short, with 15 bases between. This CDR3 comprises 18 residues. In DNA, the CDR3 is TGTGCCACCAGCAGCCGGGTGGAGGGGAACTCTGGGGCCAACGTCCTGACTTTC. Translated, it gives CATSSRVEGNSGANVLTF.

This clone was observed many times. The V call is TRBV5-1, the J call TRBJ1-1, with D unclear. V was clipped by 2 bases and J by 2 bases, with 10 bases between them. CDR1 is SGHRS and CDR2 is YFSETQ in the germline V gene. CDR3 length: 14 amino acids. CDR3 sequence reads: CASSFYGHNTEAFF. The CDR3 bases are TGCGCCAGCAGCTTCTACGGGCACAACACTGAAGCTTTCTTT.

This chain links TRBV4-2 with TRBJ2-7, with TRBD2 matching over 13 bases. V was clipped by 3 bases and J by 2 bases; unmatched bases: 4. Germline V gene lookup returns CDR1 LGHNA and CDR2 YNFKEQ. The CDR3 loop spans 16 amino acids. The CDR3 region is CASSQAGTSGTYEQYF. DNA of the CDR3: TGTGCCAGCAGCCAGGCCGGGACTAGCGGGACCTACGAGCAGTACTTC.

The chain has TRBV28 and TRBJ1-1, with D possibly matching TRBD1 (6 bases). Germline lookup yields CDR1 MDHEN and CDR2 SYDVKM. This CDR3 has 14 residues. Trimming removed 2 bases from V and 11 bases from J, with 18 bases in between. The CDR3 region has the DNA TGTGCCAGCAGTTTAAATTCAGGGGCACCGAGGGCTTTCTTT. It specifies CASSLNSGAPRAFF.

Remarks on this clone: Other DNA sequences in the sample encode the same CDR3. The chain is built from TRBV6-6 and TRBJ2-6, with no clear D. The V end was cut by 0 bases, the J end by 4 bases, with 7 bases between. The CDR3 contains 15 residues. CDR1 and CDR2 (germline): MNHNY, SVGAGI (reference sequence). CDR3 DNA: TGTGCCAGCAGTTACTCGAGACCCGGGGCCAACGTCCTGACTTTC. Protein: CASSYSRPGANVLTF.

This rearrangement joins TRBV11-2 to TRBJ1-3; unclear D gene. V was shortened by 2 bases and J by 1 base, with 3 bases between the two germline ends. The CDR3 has 13 residues. The germline gives CDR1 SGHAT, CDR2 FQNNGV. In DNA form, the CDR3 reads TGTGCCAGCAGCTTATTTTCTGGAAACACCATATATTTT. This gives the protein CASSLFSGNTIYF.

The genes are TRBV28 and TRBJ2-3; D might be TRBD2 (7 bases). The CDR3 runs to 17 residues. Germline CDR1 MDHEN, CDR2 SYDVKM. V dropped 6 bases and J dropped 0 bases, with 19 bases sitting between them. The CDR3 sequence is CASSKPRGASSTDTQYF. The CDR3, as DNA: TGTGCCAGCAGCAAACCCCGGGGGGCCTCTAGCACAGATACGCAGTATTTT.

V is TRBV6-4 and J is TRBJ2-1; D may be TRBD2 (6 bases). The V and J ends lost 3 bases and 7 bases respectively, with 13 bases between them. CDR3 size: 14 residues. The germline gives CDR1 MRHNA, CDR2 SNTAGT. The DNA of the CDR3 is TGTGCCAGCAGTGAGTCTAGCGAGAGAAATGAGCAGTTCTTC. Amino acids: CASSESSERNEQFF.

This clone came up a few times. The chain is built from TRBV7-8 and TRBJ2-6; 9 bases agree with TRBD1. In germline, CDR1 is SGHVS, CDR2 FQNEAQ. This CDR3 is built from 17 residues. J lost 2 bases, V lost 6 bases, and 8 bases had no gene match. CDR3 region: CASRRDRASPGANVLTF. DNA for the CDR3: TGTGCCAGCAGGAGGGACAGGGCCTCCCCTGGGGCCAACGTCCTGACTTTC.

The gene calls are TRBV27 and TRBJ1-2; the match to TRBD1 covers 8 bases. CDR1 MNHEY and CDR2 SMNVEV come from the germline V gene (reference sequence). This CDR3 is built from 14 residues. Trimming took 8 bases from V and 6 from J; bases not matched to a gene: 11. CDR3 nucleotides: TGTGCCAGCGGACGGGACAGGTACATCAATGGCTACACCTTC. It yields the protein CASGRDRYINGYTF.

The chain links TRBV7-6 to TRBJ1-1, with 8 bases lining up with TRBD1. CDR1 is SGHVS, CDR2 FNYEAQ, per germline. The trim removed 3 bases at V and 4 bases at J, leaving 1 base unmatched. This CDR3 comprises 13 residues. The DNA of the CDR3 is TGTGCCAGCAGCTTGGGACAGGTCACTGAAGCTTTCTTT. This sequence encodes CASSLGQVTEAFF. Full variable domain (remainder filled in from reference TRBV7-6 and TRBJ1-1): GAGVSQSPRYKVTKRGQDVALRCDPISGHVSLYWYRQALGQGPEFLTYFNYEAQQDKSGLPNDRFSAERPEGSISTLTIQRTEQRDSAMYRCASSLGQVTEAFFGQGTRLTVV.

This clone was counted at least ten times. The CDR3 sequence is CASSQDLVAGGRFETQYF. The CDR3 DNA reads as TGTGCCAGCAGCCAAGATTTAGTAGCGGGAGGGAGGTTCGAGACCCAGTACTTC. The chain is built from TRBV4-2 and TRBJ2-5; TRBD2 matches at 11 bases. Trimming took 0 bases from V and 5 from J; bases not matched to a gene: 11. Germline CDR1 LGHNA, CDR2 YNFKEQ. The CDR3 is 18 residues long.

This sequence joins TRBV5-4 and TRBJ1-4; tentatively, D is TRBD1 (5 bases). This CDR3 region has 15 residues. V dropped 4 bases and J dropped 6 bases, with 16 bases sitting between them. Germline V gives CDR1 SGHNT, CDR2 YYREEE (reference sequence). CDR3 amino acids: CASSPSTGGDEKLFF. The CDR3 DNA sequence: TGTGCCAGCAGCCCCTCGACTGGAGGGGATGAAAAACTGTTTTTT.